Shown below are 11 T cell receptor beta chains from a single sample sequenced in a study of T cells expressing NK-cell markers. TCRdb reprocessed the 5' RACE reads and stores each CDR3 protein as one record, lacking DNA. The listing contains around 470,000 distinct CDR3 sequences. The sequenced sample was blood T cells: a sorted CD56 or NKG2C T cell subset, CD4+ or CD8+ T cells, or bulk PBMC T cells (not recorded which). These TCRs come from a woman in her 50s in good health.

The genes are TRBV9 and TRBJ2-5; TCRdb reports TRBD1, a call that lacks DNA to check it against. Germline V gene lookup returns CDR1 SGDLS and CDR2 YYNGEE. There are 16 residues in the CDR3. The CDR3 reads CASSHASGTGQETQYF. Combining the CDR3 with reference TRBV9 and TRBJ2-5 gives the whole variable domain DSGVTQTPKHLITATGQRVTLRCSPRSGDLSVYWYQQSLDQGLQFLIQYYNGEERAKGNILERFSAQQFPDLHSELNLSSLELGDSALYFCASSHASGTGQETQYFGPGTRLLVL.

The V gene is TRBV14, the J gene TRBJ1-2; TCRdb picks TRBD1, but there is no DNA to check that call. The CDR3 extends over 14 amino acids. Germline-derived CDR1 and CDR2 are SGHDN and FVKESK. The CDR3 protein is CASSHEQVNYGYTF. Full variable domain (remainder filled in from reference TRBV14 and TRBJ1-2): EAGVTQFPSHSVIEKGQTVTLRCDPISGHDNLYWYRRVMGKEIKFLLHFVKESKQDESGMPNNRFLAERTGGTYSTLKVQPAELEDSGVYFCASSHEQVNYGYTFGSGTRLTVV.

The chain uses TRBV27 and TRBJ1-1; TCRdb gives TRBD1 as the D gene, but with no DNA this cannot be confirmed. The germline gives CDR1 MNHEY, CDR2 SMNVEV (reference sequence). The CDR3 spans 14 residues. CDR3 residues: CASSRPGWDTEAFF.

The chain recombines TRBV25-1 with TRBJ2-5; TCRdb picks TRBD1, but there is no DNA to check that call. The CDR3 has 16 residues. Germline loops: CDR1 MGHDK, CDR2 SYGVNS. CDR3 protein: CASSVRTGTVRETQYF. The whole variable domain, remainder taken from reference TRBV25-1 and TRBJ2-5, is EADIYQTPRYLVIGTGKKITLECSQTMGHDKMYWYQQDPGMELHLIHYSYGVNSTEKGDLSSESTVSRIRTEHFPLTLESARPSHTSQYLCASSVRTGTVRETQYFGPGTRLLVL.

V and J are TRBV10-3 and TRBJ1-1; no DNA is available, so the TRBD1 call from TCRdb remains unchecked. CDR3 size: 15 residues. Germline V gene data show CDR1 as ENHRY and CDR2 as SYGVKD. CDR3 sequence reads: CAISPGQQMNTEAFF.

V usage is TRBV29-1 and J usage is TRBJ2-1; checking the TCRdb D call of TRBD2 is not possible without DNA. CDR1 is SQVTM, CDR2 ANQGSEA, per germline. The CDR3 is 13 residues long. This CDR3 is CSVDLAGGTMQFF.

The chain recombines TRBV20-1 with TRBJ2-2; TCRdb's D gene call, TRBD2, goes unchecked for lack of DNA. Looked up from germline, CDR1 is DFQATT and CDR2 is SNEGSKA (reference sequence). The CDR3 has 14 residues. CDR3: CSALSSGKVGELFF.

The V and J genes are TRBV10-3 and TRBJ1-5; TCRdb picks TRBD1, but there is no DNA to check that call. This CDR3 has 15 residues. The germline V gene has CDR1 ENHRY and CDR2 SYGVKD. The CDR3 is CAISDLGQGNQPQHF.

The chain carries TRBV6-1 and TRBJ2-7. This CDR3 has 11 amino acids. From germline, CDR1 is MNHNS and CDR2 SASEGT. The CDR3: CASRAFYEQYF.

The chain couples TRBV20-1 to TRBJ2-5; as DNA is missing, the TRBD2 call by TCRdb cannot be tested. The germline V gene encodes CDR1 DFQATT and CDR2 SNEGSKA (reference sequence). CDR3 size: 17 residues. CDR3 sequence: CSARGGAVVAGVETQYF.

The chain recombines TRBV11-3 with TRBJ2-7; the D call from TCRdb, TRBD1, cannot be confirmed without DNA. CDR3 length: 15 residues. Germline values: CDR1 SGHNT, CDR2 YENEEA. The CDR3 sequence is CASSLGQGAFYEQYF.